The clone carrying this T cell receptor beta chain was observed at least ten times. With 4 bases clipped from V and 3 bases from J, the junction kept 4 bases outside the gene matches. Germline loops: CDR1 SGHRS, CDR2 YFSETQ. The CDR3 totals 14 residues. TCRdb independently ran MiXCR on the RT-PCR reads; one entry per CDR3 protein. The table includes more than 550,000 distinct CDR3 sequences, 12% to 15% detected once. The genes are TRBV5-1 and TRBJ2-3; the match to TRBD1 covers 8 bases. This clonotype was obtained from a female donor in good health, serving as a healthy control. The sample consisted of memory CD4+ T cells from blood. The CDR3 DNA reads as TGCGCCAGCAGCCTTCGGGACAGGACAGATACGCAGTATTTT. This gives the protein CASSLRDRTDTQYF.